Following are 5 T cell receptor beta chains from one sample sequenced in a study of blood T cell repertoires in COVID-19. The repertoire was sequenced with immunoSEQ multiplex PCR; TCRdb's copy has only in-frame clones and lacks some. Among approximately 92,000 clones, about 83% were seen once, and the ten largest hold around 18%. Sequencing was carried out using peripheral blood. Source of these receptors: an older woman with COVID-19, enrolled during active disease.

In this sample, this clone turned up a few times. This sequence joins TRBV3-1 (or the pseudogene TRBV3-2) and TRBJ2-2, with a possible D match to TRBD1 (6 bases). Germline assignment: CDR1 LGHDT and CDR2 YNNKEL (reference sequence). This CDR3 is 15 amino acids long. Trimming removed 1 base at V and 6 bases at J, with 12 bases between. The CDR3 is CASSQGARGSGELFF. The DNA of the CDR3 is TGTGCCAGCAGCCAAGGGGCAAGGGGGTCCGGGGAGCTGTTTTTT.

There are a few counts of this clone. The rearrangement links TRBV24-1 to TRBJ1-2; a possible D gene is TRBD1 (6 bases). V shed 7 bases and J shed 4 bases, with 15 bases lying between them. The CDR3 covers 14 residues. Per germline, CDR1 KGHDR and CDR2 SFDVKD. The CDR3 nucleotides are TGTGCCACCAGCTCTACAGGGTCCCTCTATGGCTACACCTTC. It yields the protein CATSSTGSLYGYTF.

The V gene is TRBV7-6, the J gene TRBJ2-2; the match to TRBD1 covers 10 bases. The J segment lost 7 bases and the V segment lost 5 bases, leaving 10 bases of the junction unmatched. The CDR3 is 16 residues long. Germline CDR1 is SGHVS and CDR2 is FNYEAQ. The DNA for the CDR3 is TGTGCCAGCAGCCTTAGACAGGGGGCGCGGAACGGGGAGCTGTTTTTT. The encoded protein is CASSLRQGARNGELFF.

A single count supports this clone. The chain combines TRBV9 with TRBJ2-1; unclear D gene. V was pared by 4 bases and J by 0 bases, with 14 bases between. CDR3 size: 16 residues. Germline values: CDR1 SGDLS, CDR2 YYNGEE. The CDR3 sequence: CASSISATHSYNEQFF. The CDR3 DNA sequence: TGTGCCAGCAGCATTAGTGCCACCCACTCCTACAATGAGCAGTTCTTC.

The chain recombines TRBV6-1 with TRBJ1-3; no firm D call. The CDR3 has 14 amino acids. V was trimmed by 7 bases and J by 2 bases, leaving 12 bases between them. Germline lookup yields CDR1 MNHNS and CDR2 SASEGT. CDR3 in DNA: TGTGCCAGCACGGGAACGGAGGCTGGAAACACCATATATTTT. As protein: CASTGTEAGNTIYF.